These 20 T cell receptor beta chains came from one sample sequenced in a study of blood T cell repertoires in COVID-19. TCRdb's table, derived via immunoSEQ multiplex PCR, lists solely in-frame clones and lacks some. The sample gives some 110,000 clones, approximately 85% of which show up once; approximately 5% is in the top ten. The sequencing sample was made of peripheral blood. All receptors come from a human donor in a cohort sampled during active COVID-19.

The chain uses TRBV6-1 and TRBJ2-7; D possibly corresponds to TRBD1 (5 bases). The CDR3 is 15 residues long. The V and J ends lost 3 bases and 6 bases respectively, with 18 bases between them. Per germline, CDR1 MNHNS and CDR2 SASEGT. In DNA, the CDR3 is TGTGCCAGCAGTGATTTTTGGGGCAGTATGGCCGAGCAGTACTTC. It specifies CASSDFWGSMAEQYF.

V gene TRBV28 combines with J gene TRBJ2-1, with D unresolved. V was clipped by 3 bases and J by 7 bases, with 4 bases between them. Germline loops: CDR1 MDHEN, CDR2 SYDVKM. CDR3 length: 11 residues. CDR3: CASSFRNEQFF. The CDR3 coding sequence is TGTGCCAGCAGTTTCCGTAATGAGCAGTTCTTC.

The chain has TRBV9 and TRBJ1-2; 8 nucleotides align to TRBD1. CDR1 is SGDLS and CDR2 is YYNGEE in the germline V gene. CDR3 length: 15 residues. V shed 0 bases and J 7 bases; nucleotides not matched to a gene: 8. CDR3 bases: TGTGCCAGCAGCGTAGACTTCAGGGGGCTGGGTGGCTACACCTTC. As protein: CASSVDFRGLGGYTF.

The chain carries TRBV6-1 and TRBJ1-2; TRBD1 is a possible D gene (6 bases). The germline gives CDR1 MNHNS, CDR2 SASEGT. Trimming removed 2 bases at V and 5 bases at J, with 15 bases between. The CDR3 has 15 amino acids. The CDR3 spells CASSERGGGTYGYTF. The DNA for the CDR3 is TGTGCCAGCAGTGAAAGGGGAGGGGGAACTTATGGCTACACCTTC.

This clone was observed once. This chain uses TRBV7-8 with TRBJ2-7, with D perhaps TRBD2 (6 bases). CDR1 SGHVS and CDR2 FQNEAQ come from the germline V gene. The CDR3 runs to 15 residues. V lost 4 bases to trimming and J lost 1 base, with 14 bases between them. Here the CDR3 reads CASSSGSGPSYEQYF. The CDR3 DNA reads as TGTGCCAGCAGCTCCGGGAGCGGGCCTTCCTACGAGCAGTACTTC.

This rearrangement joins TRBV5-5 to TRBJ2-7, with TRBD1 matching over 7 bases. This CDR3 spans 15 amino acids. The trim removed 2 bases at V and 5 bases at J, leaving 10 bases unmatched. Germline CDR1 and CDR2: SGHKS and YYEKEE (reference sequence). In DNA form, the CDR3 reads TGTGCCAGCAGCTTAGGCTTGGCAGGGGGAGACGAGCAGTACTTC. Protein sequence: CASSLGLAGGDEQYF.

Here the CDR3 reads CASTSGRISEQFF. CDR3 coding DNA: TGTGCCAGCACTAGCGGGAGAATCTCTGAGCAGTTCTTC. The V call is TRBV2, the J call TRBJ2-1; TRBD2 agrees at 10 bases. The CDR3 has 13 residues. V lost 7 bases and J lost 9; bases outside the gene matches: 6. From germline, CDR1 is SNHLY and CDR2 FYNNEI.

This clone has a handful of counts. V usage is TRBV11-2 and J usage is TRBJ2-2, with D perhaps TRBD2 (6 bases). The CDR3 length is 15 residues. The V gene lost 3 bases and the J gene lost 4 bases, with 12 bases spanning the gap. CDR1 is SGHAT, CDR2 FQNNGV, per germline. The CDR3 nucleotides read TGTGCCAGCAGCTTTTCGGCTAGCGCCACCGGGGAGCTGTTTTTT. Its translation: CASSFSASATGELFF.

The gene calls are TRBV7-9 and TRBJ1-1; 7 positions match TRBD1. J gave up 8 bases and V 5 bases, and 17 bases lay outside the gene matches. The CDR3 length is 16 residues. Germline CDR1 reads SEHNR; CDR2 reads FQNEAQ (reference sequence). In DNA, the CDR3 is TGTGCCAGCAGCGGGGTATTTGGTTTTGGGACAGAGGAAGCTTTCTTT. Amino acid sequence: CASSGVFGFGTEEAFF.

J is TRBJ2-5 and V is TRBV5-1, with 7 bases lining up with TRBD1. With V trimmed by 6 bases and J by 5 bases, 16 bases remained unmatched. Germline V gives CDR1 SGHRS, CDR2 YFSETQ. The CDR3 covers 16 residues. The CDR3: CASNYGQGVRRETQYF. The CDR3 nucleotides are TGCGCCAGCAACTACGGTCAGGGGGTCAGGAGGGAGACCCAGTACTTC.

This chain connects TRBV6-5 to TRBJ2-2, with a possible D match to TRBD2 (6 bases). From germline, CDR1 is MNHEY and CDR2 SVGAGI. CDR3 length: 15 residues. Deletions cut 5 bases from V and 2 bases from J, with 12 bases between. The CDR3 here is CASSPPGLNTGELFF. DNA for the CDR3: TGTGCCAGCAGTCCCCCGGGACTCAACACCGGGGAGCTGTTTTTT.

This clone showed up just a few times. The genes are TRBV6-5 and TRBJ1-5; D may be TRBD1 (6 bases). The V gene's germline CDR1 is MNHEY and CDR2 SVGAGI. This CDR3 comprises 15 residues. Between the trimmed V and J ends, which lost 7 bases and 4 bases, there was a span of 17 bases. The chain's CDR3 is CASNGGQRRNQPQHF. In DNA, the CDR3 is TGTGCCAGCAACGGTGGACAGCGTCGAAATCAGCCCCAGCATTTT.

The chain joins TRBV5-1 to TRBJ1-1, with D perhaps TRBD1 (5 bases). V was shortened by 0 bases and J by 2 bases, with 14 bases between the two germline ends. Germline V lookup: CDR1 SGHRS, CDR2 YFSETQ. The CDR3 is made up of 16 amino acids. The CDR3 reads CASSLAREGLNTEAFF. Here the CDR3 DNA reads TGCGCCAGCAGCTTGGCCAGGGAGGGTCTTAACACTGAAGCTTTCTTT.

DNA of the CDR3: TGTGCCAGCAGCGCTAGCAGTCCGGGACTAGCGGGAGGGTCCTACAATGAGCAGTTCTTC. This gives the protein CASSASSPGLAGGSYNEQFF. The V call is TRBV9, the J call TRBJ2-1, with 16 bases aligning to TRBD2. CDR1 is SGDLS and CDR2 is YYNGEE in the germline V gene. The CDR3 length is 20 residues. Trimming cost V 3 bases and J 1 base; bases outside gene matches: 10.

CDR3 DNA: TGTGCCAGCAGCTTTCGTAGACACCAAACCTACGAGCAGTACTTC. Its translation is CASSFRRHQTYEQYF. This chain uses TRBV5-6 with TRBJ2-7; D is unclear. The germline V and J ends were trimmed by 2 bases and 2 bases, with 14 bases remaining between them. The CDR3 spans 15 residues. Germline assignment: CDR1 SGHDT and CDR2 YYEEEE.

The chain carries TRBV7-3 and TRBJ2-1, with 11 bases aligning to TRBD2. The ends lost 4 bases at V and 4 bases at J; junction bases unmatched: 9. Looked up from germline, CDR1 is SGHTA and CDR2 is FQGTGA. CDR3 length: 17 residues. CDR3 sequence (DNA): TGTGCCAGCAGCTCCAGGACTAGCGGGTCTAATTACAATGAGCAGTTCTTC. This translates into CASSSRTSGSNYNEQFF.

This sequence joins TRBV5-4 and TRBJ1-1, with D possibly being TRBD1 (5 bases). Germline CDR1 reads SGHNT; CDR2 reads YYREEE (reference sequence). Trimming stripped 4 bases from V and 0 bases from J, with 16 bases between. CDR3 length: 16 amino acids. This CDR3 is CASSPGGEGMNTEAFF. For the CDR3, the DNA is TGTGCCAGCAGCCCCGGGGGGGAAGGCATGAACACTGAAGCTTTCTTT.

The chain couples TRBV6-5 to TRBJ2-1, with 8 positions matching TRBD2. The CDR3 length is 15 residues. Germline values: CDR1 MNHEY, CDR2 SVGAGI. J was trimmed by 7 bases and V by 6 bases; bases with no gene match: 11. CDR3: CASRVAGWLVNEQFF. Here the CDR3 DNA reads TGTGCCAGCAGGGTAGCGGGATGGTTGGTGAATGAGCAGTTCTTC.

The V call is TRBV19, the J call TRBJ2-7; D is uncertain. Trimming removed 1 base at V and 0 bases at J, with 10 bases between. Germline V gene sequence: CDR1 LNHDA, CDR2 SQIVND (reference sequence). This CDR3 spans 15 amino acids. CDR3 coding DNA: TGTGCCAGTAGTATAGGACACCGGTCCTCCTACGAGCAGTACTTC. As protein: CASSIGHRSSYEQYF.

The J gene is TRBJ2-7, the V gene TRBV28, with D possibly being TRBD2 (7 bases). The CDR3 extends over 15 amino acids. Looked up from germline, CDR1 is MDHEN and CDR2 is SYDVKM. Between the trimmed V and J ends, which lost 6 bases and 5 bases, there was a span of 20 bases. The CDR3 sequence is CASSTLGGLGDEQYF. The CDR3 DNA follows: TGTGCCAGCAGCACCCTGGGGGGGCTGGGGGACGAGCAGTACTTC.